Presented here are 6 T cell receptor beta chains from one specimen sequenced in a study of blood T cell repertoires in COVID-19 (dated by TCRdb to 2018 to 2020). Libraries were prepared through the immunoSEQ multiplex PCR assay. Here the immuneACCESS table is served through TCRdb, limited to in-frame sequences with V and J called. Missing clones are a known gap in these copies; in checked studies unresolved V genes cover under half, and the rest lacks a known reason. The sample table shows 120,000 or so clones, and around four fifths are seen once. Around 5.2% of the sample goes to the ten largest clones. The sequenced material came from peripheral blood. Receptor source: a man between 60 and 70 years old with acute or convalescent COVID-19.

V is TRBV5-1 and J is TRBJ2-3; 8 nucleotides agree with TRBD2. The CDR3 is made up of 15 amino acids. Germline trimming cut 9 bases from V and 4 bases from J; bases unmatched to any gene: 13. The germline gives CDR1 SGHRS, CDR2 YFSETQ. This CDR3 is CATMGGGRRADTQYF. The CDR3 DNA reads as TGCGCCACCATGGGCGGCGGGAGGAGGGCAGATACGCAGTATTTT.

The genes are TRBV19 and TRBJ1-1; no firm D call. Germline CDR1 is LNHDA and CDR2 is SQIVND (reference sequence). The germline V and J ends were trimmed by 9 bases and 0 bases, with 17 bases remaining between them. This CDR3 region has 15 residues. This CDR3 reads CASKTGIGMNTEAFF. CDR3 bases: TGTGCCAGCAAAACGGGGATTGGGATGAACACTGAAGCTTTCTTT.

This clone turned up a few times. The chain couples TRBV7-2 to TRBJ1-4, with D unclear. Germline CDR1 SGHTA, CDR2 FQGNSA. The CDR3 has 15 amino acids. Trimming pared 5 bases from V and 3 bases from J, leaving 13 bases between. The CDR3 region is CASSPGRQANEKLFF. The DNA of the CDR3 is TGTGCCAGCAGCCCTGGTCGGCAGGCTAATGAAAAACTGTTTTTT.

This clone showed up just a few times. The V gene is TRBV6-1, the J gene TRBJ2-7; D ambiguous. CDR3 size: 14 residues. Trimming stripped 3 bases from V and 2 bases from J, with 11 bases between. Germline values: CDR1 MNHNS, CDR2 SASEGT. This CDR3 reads CASSEGIRAYEQYF. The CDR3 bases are TGTGCCAGCAGTGAGGGTATTCGGGCCTACGAGCAGTACTTC.

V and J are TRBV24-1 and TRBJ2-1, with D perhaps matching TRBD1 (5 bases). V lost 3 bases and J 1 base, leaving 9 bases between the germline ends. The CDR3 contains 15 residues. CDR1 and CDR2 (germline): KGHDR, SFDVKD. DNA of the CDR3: TGTGCCACCAGTGATCCTAACAGGTCCTACAATGAGCAGTTCTTC. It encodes CATSDPNRSYNEQFF.

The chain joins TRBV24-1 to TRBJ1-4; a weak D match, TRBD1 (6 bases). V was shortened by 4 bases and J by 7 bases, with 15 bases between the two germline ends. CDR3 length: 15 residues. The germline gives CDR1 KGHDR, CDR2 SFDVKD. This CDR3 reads CATSDPGASREKLFF. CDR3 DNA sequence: TGTGCCACCAGTGACCCAGGGGCCAGCCGTGAAAAACTGTTTTTT.